The present entry profiles one TCR beta chain with its context. Its antigen is unidentified. This sample is drawn from a study of T cells in narcolepsy. Study background: Healthy controls were enrolled alongside patients with narcolepsy type 1 or type 2.

Clones were sequenced by immunoSEQ multiplex PCR, and TCRdb holds only the in-frame ones, with some missing. Among some 30,000 clones, 75% to 90% were seen once, and the ten largest hold 2.6%. There are 14 residues in the CDR3. In germline, CDR1 is SNHLY, CDR2 FYNNEI. With 7 bases removed from V and 2 bases from J, the gap between germline ends came to 13 bases. Study-wide results and limits: In some patient and control memory CD4+ samples, autoreactive clones were absent. Blood of same and different patients, but not healthy controls, reportedly held recurring autoreactive clonotypes.

Sequencing was carried out using CD45RA- memory CD4+ T cells from PBMCs. The chain uses TRBV2 and TRBJ2-3; D not resolved. This sequence was found in a human donor with narcolepsy. The CDR3 sequence: CASTLGTFTDTQYF. DNA of the CDR3: TGTGCCAGCACCCTGGGCACGTTCACAGATACGCAGTATTTT.